This T cell receptor beta chain was retrieved from a study of blood T cell repertoires in COVID-19. In the original workflow: The authors estimated nucleated cell counts from reference gene primer amplification. Sequencing was performed with immunoSEQ multiplex PCR; in TCRdb, only in-frame clones are kept and a portion is missing. V and J calls and clone size are those listed in that table; D and trimming were worked out from the DNA. Among some 310,000 clones listed, roughly 90% were seen once. The CDR3 runs to 15 residues. Germline CDR1 is SGHKS and CDR2 is YYEKEE (reference sequence). The trim removed 3 bases at V and 6 bases at J, leaving 9 bases unmatched.

The chain recombines TRBV5-5 with TRBJ2-3; 8 bases are shared with TRBD1. Sequencing used peripheral blood. The sequence was obtained from a woman aged 30 to 39 with COVID-19, enrolled during active disease. In DNA, the CDR3 is TGTGCCAGCAGCTGGGGAGGACAGGGCCGCGATACGCAGTATTTT. This translates into CASSWGGQGRDTQYF. Full variable domain (missing parts from reference TRBV5-5 and TRBJ2-3): DAGVTQSPTHLIKTRGQQVTLRCSPISGHKSVSWYQQVLGQGPQFIFQYYEKEERGRGNFPDRFSARQFPNYSSELNVNALLLGDSALYLCASSWGGQGRDTQYFGPGTRLTVL.